This entry lists 27 T cell receptor beta chains sequenced from one sample in a study of identical twins. TCRdb ran MiXCR on the 5' RACE reads and lists one entry per CDR3 protein. The repertoire has roughly 200,000 distinct CDR3 sequences, approximately 8.3% of them found once; the top ten carry about 2%. These data also formed part of another study, on yellow fever vaccine responses in identical twins.

Sequenced input: memory (CD45RO+) T cells sorted from blood. Every receptor here comes from a young woman in good health.

The chain links TRBV6-6 to TRBJ2-3; D unresolved. V was shortened by 2 bases and J by 8 bases, with 11 bases between the two germline ends. The CDR3 runs to 13 residues. Germline CDR1 is MNHNY and CDR2 is SVGAGI (reference sequence). In nucleotides, the CDR3 is TGTGCCAGCAGTTACGCCCCCTGGGGTACGCAGTATTTT. It yields the protein CASSYAPWGTQYF.

The chain's CDR3 is CSAISGTSTYNEQFF. CDR3 nucleotides: TGCAGTGCTATCTCTGGGACTTCTACCTACAATGAGCAGTTCTTC. The chain employs TRBV20-1 and TRBJ2-1; TRBD2 might be the D (6 bases). V was cut by 4 bases and J by 2 bases, with 15 bases left in between. This CDR3 contains 15 residues. Germline V gene lookup returns CDR1 DFQATT and CDR2 SNEGSKA (reference sequence).

This clonotype was seen ten or more times. This chain links TRBV10-2 with TRBJ2-7, with TRBD2 identical over 13 bases. Trimming at V came to 6 bases and at J to 3 bases, leaving 5 bases not matched to a gene. CDR3 size: 15 residues. CDR1 and CDR2 (germline): WSHSY, SAAADI. This CDR3 reads CASRGTSGDYYEQYF. The CDR3 DNA follows: TGCGCCAGCAGGGGGACTAGCGGGGACTACTACGAGCAGTACTTC.

This clonotype showed up many times. The chain recombines TRBV7-9 with TRBJ2-3, with 8 bases identical to TRBD2. V dropped 5 bases and J dropped 3; count of bases not matched to a gene: 7. Germline values: CDR1 SEHNR, CDR2 FQNEAQ (reference sequence). The CDR3 covers 15 residues. The CDR3 sequence is CASSLRGGGTDTQYF. The CDR3 nucleotides read TGTGCCAGCAGCCTCCGGGGGGGGGGAACAGATACGCAGTATTTT.

This rearrangement joins TRBV27 to TRBJ2-5; D is unresolved. The CDR3 contains 12 residues. CDR1 MNHEY and CDR2 SMNVEV come from the germline V gene (reference sequence). Trimming left V 5 bases short and J 7 bases short, with 11 bases between. The CDR3 sequence is CASSTDVGTQYF. CDR3 bases: TGTGCCAGCAGTACAGACGTGGGGACCCAGTACTTC.

This clonotype was counted many times. J is TRBJ2-7 and V is TRBV15; no clear D gene. V was clipped by 0 bases and J by 6 bases, with 21 bases between them. CDR1 LNHNV and CDR2 YYDKDF come from the germline V gene (reference sequence). This CDR3 has 17 residues. CDR3 nucleotide sequence: TGTGCCACCAGCAGAGATGATGGCGGAAGGAAGACGCGCGAGCAGTACTTC. It encodes CATSRDDGGRKTREQYF.

This clonotype showed up many times. The genes are TRBV5-1 and TRBJ2-7, with 7 bases that match TRBD1. V was clipped by 3 bases and J by 5 bases; unmatched bases: 5. Germline V gene lookup returns CDR1 SGHRS and CDR2 YFSETQ. This CDR3 is 13 amino acids long. CDR3 bases: TGCGCCAGCAGCTGGGACAGCCATGACGAGCAGTACTTC. It translates to CASSWDSHDEQYF.

This clonotype turned up a few times. The chain has TRBV6-1 and TRBJ2-3; 11 positions match TRBD2. The CDR3 is 16 amino acids. Unmatched junction bases numbered 12, after V lost 7 bases and J lost 6 bases. Germline values: CDR1 MNHNS, CDR2 SASEGT. The CDR3 DNA reads as TGTGCCAGCAAGAGGGGGCTAGCGGGGGGCGAGGATACGCAGTATTTT. It yields the protein CASKRGLAGGEDTQYF.

J is TRBJ2-2 and V is TRBV7-9, with TRBD2 identical over 10 bases. The CDR3 extends over 16 amino acids. The germline gives CDR1 SEHNR, CDR2 FQNEAQ (reference sequence). V gave up 2 bases and J gave up 5 bases; unmatched junction bases: 5. In DNA, the CDR3 is TGTGCCAGCAGCTTATATCTAGCGGGAGTAACCGGGGAGCTGTTTTTT. As protein: CASSLYLAGVTGELFF.

CDR3 protein: CASTSPQYEQYF. The DNA for the CDR3 is TGCGCCAGCACCTCCCCCCAGTACGAGCAGTACTTC. The chain has TRBV5-1 and TRBJ2-7; no clear D gene. V was clipped by 6 bases and J by 4 bases, with 11 bases between them. Looked up from germline, CDR1 is SGHRS and CDR2 is YFSETQ. The CDR3 totals 12 residues.

There are a few counts of this clonotype. The chain carries TRBV5-5 and TRBJ2-1; possibly TRBD2 for D (5 bases). V lost 0 bases to trimming and J lost 7 bases, with 14 bases between them. The CDR3 runs 15 residues. Germline CDR1 is SGHKS and CDR2 is YYEKEE (reference sequence). The CDR3 loop is CASSLERWAWNEQFF. CDR3 in DNA: TGTGCCAGCAGCTTGGAGCGGTGGGCATGGAATGAGCAGTTCTTC.

This clonotype was counted a few times. V and J are TRBV29-1 and TRBJ1-2; unclear D gene. The CDR3 covers 15 residues. In germline, CDR1 is SQVTM, CDR2 ANQGSEA. The germline V and J ends were trimmed by 6 bases and 1 base, with 18 bases remaining between them. The CDR3 sequence is CSVYTRQTGNYGYTF. CDR3 nucleotide sequence: TGCAGCGTCTACACACGGCAGACGGGTAACTATGGCTACACCTTC. Supplemented by reference TRBV29-1 and TRBJ1-2, the full variable domain reads SAVISQKPSRDICQRGTSLTIQCQVDSQVTMMFWYRQQPGQSLTLIATANQGSEATYESGFVIDKFPISRPNLTFSTLTVSNMSPEDSSIYLCSVYTRQTGNYGYTFGSGTRLTVV.

This clonotype was observed a few times. At one boundary the junction diverges from the germline segment, which might be a read error. The DNA for the CDR3 is TGTGCTAGCAGCTTGTCCTTTAGCTCCTACAATGAGCAGTTCTTC. This translates into CASSLSFSSYNEQFF. The chain links TRBV7-7 to TRBJ2-1; D is ambiguous. The length of the CDR3 is 15 residues. CDR1 and CDR2 from the germline V gene are SSHAT and FNYEAQ (reference sequence).

Ten or more counts support this clonotype. V and J are TRBV5-1 and TRBJ2-7, with D hard to call. Germline V gene sequence: CDR1 SGHRS, CDR2 YFSETQ. The germline V and J ends were trimmed by 5 bases and 0 bases, with 18 bases remaining between them. The CDR3 extends over 16 amino acids. CDR3 protein: CASRSPTRAFSYEQYF. In DNA form, the CDR3 reads TGCGCCAGCAGGTCCCCGACAAGGGCCTTCTCCTACGAGCAGTACTTC.

This clonotype was picked up many times. CDR3 region: CASSQDQGSTDTQYF. The CDR3 DNA sequence: TGTGCCAGCAGCCAAGACCAGGGCTCCACAGATACGCAGTATTTT. This rearrangement joins TRBV4-2 to TRBJ2-3; D is perhaps TRBD1 (5 bases). Trimming cost V 0 bases and J 2 bases, with 9 bases left between them. CDR3 size: 15 residues. Germline CDR1 and CDR2: LGHNA and YNFKEQ.

The genes are TRBV20-1 and TRBJ2-7, with D possibly being TRBD1 (6 bases). The V gene's germline CDR1 is DFQATT and CDR2 SNEGSKA (reference sequence). This CDR3 region has 15 residues. V was cut by 0 bases and J by 2 bases, with 14 bases left in between. The CDR3 here is CSARDHRVGPYEQYF. The DNA for the CDR3 is TGCAGTGCTAGAGATCACAGGGTGGGTCCCTACGAGCAGTACTTC.

This rearrangement joins TRBV25-1 to TRBJ2-1; 11 nucleotides line up with TRBD2. The CDR3 contains 15 residues. With 4 bases clipped from V and 9 bases from J, the junction kept 8 bases outside the gene matches. Germline-derived CDR1 and CDR2 are MGHDK and SYGVNS. This CDR3 is CASSGLAGSGGEQFF. Here the CDR3 DNA reads TGTGCCAGCAGTGGACTAGCGGGATCTGGGGGTGAGCAGTTCTTC.

This chain links TRBV21-1 with TRBJ2-1; TRBD1 is taken as the D call from the table, unchecked against the DNA. TRBV21-1 constitutes a pseudogene. The CDR3 runs 16 residues. CDR3 protein: CASSLGQRVVGNEQFF. CDR3 sequence (DNA): TGTGCCAGCAGCCTAGGACAGAGAGTTGTAGGCAATGAGCAGTTCTTC.

At least ten counts were recorded for this clonotype. The chain links TRBV12-3 or TRBV12-4 to TRBJ1-5; no reliable D call. The CDR3 loop spans 16 amino acids. The V end lost 5 bases, the J end lost 0 bases, and 14 bases lay between the germline ends. CDR3 sequence reads: CASSGQRLNSNQPQHF. In DNA form, the CDR3 reads TGTGCCAGCAGTGGTCAACGCTTGAATAGCAATCAGCCCCAGCATTTT.

This clonotype has a handful of counts. V usage is TRBV2 and J usage is TRBJ1-2; tentative D call: TRBD1 (5 bases). The CDR3 spans 13 residues. The germline V gene encodes CDR1 SNHLY and CDR2 FYNNEI. Trimming left V 10 bases short and J 3 bases short, with 15 bases between. The CDR3 is CATQAGEDYGYTF. Here the CDR3 DNA reads TGTGCCACCCAAGCGGGGGAAGACTATGGCTACACCTTC. Full variable domain (outside the CDR3, taken from reference TRBV2 and TRBJ1-2): EPEVTQTPSHQVTQMGQEVILRCVPISNHLYFYWYRQILGQKVEFLVSFYNNEISEKSEIFDDQFSVERPDGSNFTLKIRSTKLEDSAMYFCATQAGEDYGYTFGSGTRLTVV.

This chain uses TRBV6-4 with TRBJ2-2; D not certain. CDR1 and CDR2 from the germline V gene are MRHNA and SNTAGT. This CDR3 region has 14 residues. V was cut by 5 bases and J by 3 bases, with 10 bases left in between. The CDR3 DNA reads as TGTGCCAGCAGTAGGACGAGTGACACCGGGGAGCTGTTTTTT. Its translation is CASSRTSDTGELFF.

This clonotype was seen at least ten times. V is TRBV9 and J is TRBJ1-4; possibly TRBD1 for D (5 bases). The CDR3 is 17 residues long. Germline V gene sequence: CDR1 SGDLS, CDR2 YYNGEE. V lost 4 bases, J lost 5 bases, and 21 bases lay in between. The CDR3 protein is CASSPRPTQGGNEKLFF. The CDR3 coding sequence is TGTGCCAGCAGCCCACGACCCACGCAGGGCGGCAATGAAAAACTGTTTTTT.

This clonotype was observed many times. The chain couples TRBV12-3 or TRBV12-4 to TRBJ2-3; D is perhaps TRBD2 (6 bases). The CDR3 totals 16 residues. V was clipped by 0 bases and J by 2 bases, with 12 bases between them. The CDR3 spells CASSLAEGRVTDTQYF. In DNA form, the CDR3 reads TGTGCCAGCAGTTTAGCGGAGGGTAGGGTCACAGATACGCAGTATTTT.

This clonotype was found a few times. V is TRBV18 and J is TRBJ2-5; D unresolved. The CDR3 loop spans 12 amino acids. Looked up from germline, CDR1 is KGHSH and CDR2 is LQKENI. Trimming stripped 3 bases from V and 5 bases from J, with 7 bases between. The CDR3 region is CASSPMTETQYF. The CDR3 DNA follows: TGTGCCAGCTCACCGATGACGGAGACCCAGTACTTC.

This clonotype showed up many times. The J gene is TRBJ2-5, the V gene TRBV4-2; 10 nucleotides match TRBD2. The CDR3 runs to 16 residues. Germline V gives CDR1 LGHNA, CDR2 YNFKEQ. The J segment lost 5 bases and the V segment lost 0 bases, leaving 6 bases of the junction unmatched. The CDR3 coding sequence is TGTGCCAGCAGCCAAGAAGCTAGCGGGGGCCCGGAGACCCAGTACTTC. It translates to CASSQEASGGPETQYF.

In this sample, this clonotype turned up a few times. The J gene is TRBJ2-7, the V gene TRBV3-1; D may be TRBD1 or TRBD2 (5 bases each). The V and J ends lost 1 base and 6 bases respectively, with 16 bases between them. Per the germline V gene, CDR1 is LGHDT and CDR2 is YNNKEL (reference sequence). The CDR3 is made up of 15 amino acids. The CDR3: CASSQVGGRASEQYF. The CDR3 nucleotides are TGTGCCAGCAGCCAAGTTGGAGGCAGGGCCTCCGAGCAGTACTTC.

There are a few counts of this clonotype. V gene TRBV18 combines with J gene TRBJ2-7; possibly TRBD1 for D (6 bases). This CDR3 is built from 13 residues. V lost 5 bases and J 3 bases, leaving 11 bases between the germline ends. From germline, CDR1 is KGHSH and CDR2 LQKENI. In nucleotides, the CDR3 is TGTGCCAGCTCATCTCGAGGGGGCTACGAGCAGTACTTC. Translating it yields CASSSRGGYEQYF.